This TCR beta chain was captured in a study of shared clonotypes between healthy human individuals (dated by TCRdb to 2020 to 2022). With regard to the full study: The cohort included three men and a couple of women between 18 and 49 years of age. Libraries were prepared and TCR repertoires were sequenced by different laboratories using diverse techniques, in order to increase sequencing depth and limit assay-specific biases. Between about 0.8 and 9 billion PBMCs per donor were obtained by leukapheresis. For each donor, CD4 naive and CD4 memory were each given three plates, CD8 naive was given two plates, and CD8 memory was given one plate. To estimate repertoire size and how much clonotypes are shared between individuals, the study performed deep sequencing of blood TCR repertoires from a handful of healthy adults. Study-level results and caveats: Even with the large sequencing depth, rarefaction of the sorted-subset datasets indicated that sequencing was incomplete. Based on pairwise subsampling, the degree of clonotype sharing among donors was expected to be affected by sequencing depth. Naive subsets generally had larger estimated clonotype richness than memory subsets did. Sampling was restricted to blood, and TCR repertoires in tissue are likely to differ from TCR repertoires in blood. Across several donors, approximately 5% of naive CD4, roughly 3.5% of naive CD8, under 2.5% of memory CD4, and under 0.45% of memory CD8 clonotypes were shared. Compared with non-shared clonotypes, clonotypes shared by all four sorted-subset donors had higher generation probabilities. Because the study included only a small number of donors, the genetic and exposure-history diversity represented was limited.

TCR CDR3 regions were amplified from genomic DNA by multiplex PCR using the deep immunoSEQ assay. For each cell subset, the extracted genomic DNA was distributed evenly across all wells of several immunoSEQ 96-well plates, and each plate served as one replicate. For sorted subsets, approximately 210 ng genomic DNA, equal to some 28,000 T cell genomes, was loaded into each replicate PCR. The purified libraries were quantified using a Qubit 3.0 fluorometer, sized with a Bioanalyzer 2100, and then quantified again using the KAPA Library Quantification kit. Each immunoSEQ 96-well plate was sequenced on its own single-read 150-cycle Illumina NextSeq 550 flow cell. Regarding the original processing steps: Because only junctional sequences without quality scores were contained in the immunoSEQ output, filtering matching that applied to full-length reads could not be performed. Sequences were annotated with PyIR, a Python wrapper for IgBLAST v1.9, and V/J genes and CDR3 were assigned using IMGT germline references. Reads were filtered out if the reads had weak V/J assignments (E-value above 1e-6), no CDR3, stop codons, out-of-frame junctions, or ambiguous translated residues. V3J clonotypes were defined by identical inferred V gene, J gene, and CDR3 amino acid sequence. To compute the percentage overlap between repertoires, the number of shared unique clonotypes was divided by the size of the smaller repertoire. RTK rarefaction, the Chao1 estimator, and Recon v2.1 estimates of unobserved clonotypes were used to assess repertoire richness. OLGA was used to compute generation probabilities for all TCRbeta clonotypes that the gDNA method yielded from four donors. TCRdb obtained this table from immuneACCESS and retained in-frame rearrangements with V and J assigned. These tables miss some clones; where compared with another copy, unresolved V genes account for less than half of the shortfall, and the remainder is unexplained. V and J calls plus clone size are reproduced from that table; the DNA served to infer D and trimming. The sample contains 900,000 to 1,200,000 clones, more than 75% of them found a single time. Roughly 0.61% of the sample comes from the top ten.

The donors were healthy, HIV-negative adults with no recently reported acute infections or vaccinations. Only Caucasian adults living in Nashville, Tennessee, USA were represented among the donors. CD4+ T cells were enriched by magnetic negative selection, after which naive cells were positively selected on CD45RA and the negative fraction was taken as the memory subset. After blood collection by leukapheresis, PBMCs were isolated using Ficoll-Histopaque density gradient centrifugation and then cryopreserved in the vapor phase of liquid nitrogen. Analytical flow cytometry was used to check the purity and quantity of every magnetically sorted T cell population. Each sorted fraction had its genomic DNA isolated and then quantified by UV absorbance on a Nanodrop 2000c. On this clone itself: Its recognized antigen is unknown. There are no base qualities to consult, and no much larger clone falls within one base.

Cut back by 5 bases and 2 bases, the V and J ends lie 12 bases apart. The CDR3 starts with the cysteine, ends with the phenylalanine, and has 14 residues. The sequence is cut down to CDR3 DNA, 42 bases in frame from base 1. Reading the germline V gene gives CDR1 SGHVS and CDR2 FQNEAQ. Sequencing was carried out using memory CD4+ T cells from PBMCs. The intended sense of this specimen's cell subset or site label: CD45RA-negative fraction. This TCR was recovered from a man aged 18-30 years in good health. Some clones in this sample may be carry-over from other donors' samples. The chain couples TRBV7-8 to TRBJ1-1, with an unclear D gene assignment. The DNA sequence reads TGTGCCAGCAGCCGTCACGAGTTTAACACTGAAGCTTTCTTT. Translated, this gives CASSRHEFNTEAFF.